This T cell receptor (beta chain) stems from a study of radiotherapy plus CTLA-4 blockade in lung cancer. Findings and limits, study-wide: In blood, tumor-derived TCR clones expanded after radiotherapy plus ipilimumab. The best predictor of response was reported to be early blood T cell clone dynamics, with interferon-beta.

Concerning this clone: Its antigen is not identified.

Between the trimmed V and J ends, which lost 3 bases and 7 bases, there was a span of 16 bases. This CDR3 contains 14 residues. CDR1 is GTSNPN, CDR2 SVGIG, per germline (reference sequence). CTLA-4 blockade with ipilimumab, together with focal radiation, was given to patients with chemo-refractory metastatic non-small-cell lung cancer. Profiling relied on immunoSEQ multiplex PCR, and the TCRdb table lists in-frame clones only, not all of them. This table holds tens of thousands of clones, about four fifths found once. The clonotype originates from a human donor with non-small cell lung cancer who had a complete response to radiotherapy plus ipilimumab. The sample in question was peripheral blood, obtained from a patient treated with radiotherapy plus ipilimumab. The chain is built from TRBV30 and TRBJ2-4; D is possibly TRBD2 (7 bases). This CDR3 is CAWRPTGRGNIQYF. The CDR3, as DNA: TGTGCCTGGAGACCTACAGGGCGGGGGAACATTCAGTACTTC. Variable domain in full (rest from reference TRBV30 and TRBJ2-4): SQTIHQWPATLVQPVGSPLSLECTVEGTSNPNLYWYRQAAGRGLQLLFYSVGIGQISSEVPQNLSASRPQDRQFILSSKKLLLSDSGFYLCAWRPTGRGNIQYFGAGTRLSVL.